A single sample gave rise to the 32 T cell receptor beta chains below, sequenced in a study of T cell responses to AZD1222 COVID-19 vaccine. Sequencing used immunoSEQ multiplex PCR; TCRdb keeps in-frame clones, though not all of them. This sample has about 110,000 clones; 80% to 95% occur once, and the top ten carry over 2%. The source material was peripheral blood, sampled 28 days after the second AZD1222 dose. The receptors here all came from an adult who received the AZD1222 COVID-19 vaccine.

The gene calls are TRBV11-3 and TRBJ2-7; 8 bases are a match to TRBD1. Germline CDR1 reads SGHNT; CDR2 reads YENEEA. With V trimmed by 1 base and J by 6 bases, 8 bases remained unmatched. The CDR3 runs 15 residues. The CDR3 DNA sequence: TGTGCCAGCAGCTTAGGGGGCGACAGGGGCCGCGAGCAGTACTTC. It codes for CASSLGGDRGREQYF.

Of note for this clone: A junction boundary mismatches the germline segment, possibly from a read error. The chain joins TRBV7-7 to TRBJ2-6; D perhaps matches TRBD1 (5 bases). Per the germline V gene, CDR1 is SSHAT and CDR2 is FNYEAQ (reference sequence). The CDR3 sequence is 18 residues long. The CDR3 region has the DNA TGTGCTAGCAGCTTAGAGACAGTATCCTCAGCTGGGGCCAACGTCCTGACTTTC. Translated: CASSLETVSSAGANVLTF. Full variable domain (missing parts from reference TRBV7-7 and TRBJ2-6): GAGVSQSPRYKVTKRGQDVTLRCDPISSHATLYWYQQALGQGPEFLTYFNYEAQPDKSGLPSDRFSAERPEGSISTLTIQRTEQRDSAMYRCASSLETVSSAGANVLTFGAGSRLTVL.

The CDR3 region has the DNA TGTGCCAGTAGTCCTCGGGACAGGGGACACAATGAGCAGTTCTTC. Its translation is CASSPRDRGHNEQFF. The rearrangement joins TRBV19 to TRBJ2-1; 10 positions match TRBD1. Trimming cost V 5 bases and J 5 bases; bases outside gene matches: 6. The CDR3 has 15 residues. CDR1 LNHDA and CDR2 SQIVND come from the germline V gene (reference sequence).

The table lists this clone with a few counts. This chain links TRBV10-1 with TRBJ2-1; TRBD1 matches 7 bases. Trimming at V came to 0 bases and at J to 6 bases, leaving 8 bases not matched to a gene. The CDR3 length is 16 residues. Germline V gives CDR1 WNHNN, CDR2 SYGVQD (reference sequence). The CDR3 loop is CASSESAGQEGNEQFF. The CDR3 coding sequence is TGCGCCAGCAGTGAGTCGGCCGGACAGGAAGGCAATGAGCAGTTCTTC.

The rearrangement joins TRBV6-5 to TRBJ1-4; D is uncertain. CDR1 is MNHEY and CDR2 is SVGAGI in the germline V gene. The CDR3 is made up of 15 amino acids. V was clipped by 0 bases and J by 11 bases, with 16 bases between them. The CDR3 sequence: CASSYSIGSPGKLFF. CDR3 bases: TGTGCCAGCAGTTACTCGATTGGTTCCCCGGGCAAACTGTTTTTT.

This clone was recorded once. This rearrangement joins TRBV29-1 to TRBJ2-3, with D tentatively TRBD1 (6 bases). The CDR3 is 12 residues long. Deletions cut 5 bases from V and 5 bases from J, with 11 bases between. Germline loops: CDR1 SQVTM, CDR2 ANQGSEA. CDR3: CSVSPGVDTQYF. The CDR3, as DNA: TGCAGCGTTTCCCCAGGGGTAGATACGCAGTATTTT.

The CDR3 spells CASSTQAYNSPLHF. For the CDR3, the DNA is TGTGCCAGCTCAACGCAGGCGTATAATTCACCCCTCCACTTT. The chain links TRBV18 to TRBJ1-6; D not resolved. V shed 5 bases and J shed 4 bases, with 9 bases lying between them. This CDR3 is 14 amino acids long. The germline V gene encodes CDR1 KGHSH and CDR2 LQKENI.

This rearrangement joins TRBV11-3 to TRBJ2-3, with a possible D match to TRBD2 (5 bases). CDR3 length equals 13 residues. The V and J ends lost 4 bases and 3 bases respectively, with 8 bases between them. In germline, CDR1 is SGHNT, CDR2 YENEEA. CDR3 residues: CASSWERTDTQYF. CDR3 in DNA: TGTGCCAGCAGCTGGGAGAGGACAGATACGCAGTATTTT.

The chain links TRBV4-1 to TRBJ2-4, with D maybe TRBD1 (6 bases). CDR1 is MGHRA and CDR2 is YSYEKL in the germline V gene. The CDR3 covers 15 residues. V was pared by 5 bases and J by 5 bases, with 16 bases between. The CDR3 nucleotides are TGCGCCAGCAGCTTCAAGACAGGTCGGGAAAACATTCAGTACTTC. This encodes CASSFKTGRENIQYF.

The gene calls are TRBV4-1 and TRBJ2-1, with 8 bases lining up with TRBD1. Germline V gene data show CDR1 as MGHRA and CDR2 as YSYEKL. V shed 3 bases, J shed 12 bases, and the junction held 13 bases outside the gene matches. This CDR3 comprises 15 residues. CDR3 amino acids: CASSHQSPDRDGQFF. The CDR3 DNA reads TGCGCCAGCAGCCATCAATCCCCGGACAGGGATGGGCAGTTCTTC.

The sample holds one count of this clone. V and J are TRBV9 and TRBJ2-5, with D tentatively TRBD2 (5 bases). Germline V gene data show CDR1 as SGDLS and CDR2 as YYNGEE. V gave up 7 bases and J gave up 2 bases, with 9 bases separating them. This CDR3 has 12 amino acids. Here the CDR3 reads CASARGQETQYF. The CDR3 DNA follows: TGTGCCAGCGCCCGCGGGCAAGAGACCCAGTACTTC.

The chain joins TRBV7-2 to TRBJ1-5; 10 bases are a match to TRBD1. This CDR3 spans 14 amino acids. The ends lost 6 bases at V and 6 bases at J; junction bases unmatched: 5. Looked up from germline, CDR1 is SGHTA and CDR2 is FQGNSA. CDR3 residues: CASSLRDRGQPQHF. The DNA of the CDR3 is TGTGCCAGCAGTCTCCGGGACAGGGGTCAGCCCCAGCATTTT.

The chain is built from TRBV9 and TRBJ2-3; TRBD2 aligns across 8 bases. CDR1 and CDR2 (germline): SGDLS, YYNGEE. With V trimmed by 3 bases and J by 0 bases, 18 bases remained unmatched. The CDR3 totals 20 residues. The CDR3 DNA reads as TGTGCCAGCAGCGCTGTTCCCGTGAGCGGGGGATTCGCTAGCACAGATACGCAGTATTTT. Translating it yields CASSAVPVSGGFASTDTQYF.

This clone was seen just once. This sequence joins TRBV5-6 and TRBJ1-4; weak D call: TRBD1 (6 bases). CDR1 is SGHDT and CDR2 is YYEEEE in the germline V gene. The CDR3 sequence is 14 residues long. Trimming shortened V by 5 bases and J by 4 bases, and 12 bases separated the two germline ends. The CDR3 sequence: CASRNRAFNEKLFF. The CDR3 coding sequence is TGTGCCAGCAGGAACAGGGCTTTTAATGAAAAACTGTTTTTT.

V and J are TRBV5-5 and TRBJ2-7; 8 nucleotides align to TRBD1. Unmatched junction bases numbered 1, after V lost 5 bases and J lost 3 bases. Germline CDR1 reads SGHKS; CDR2 reads YYEKEE (reference sequence). CDR3 length equals 12 residues. The CDR3 sequence is CASRDRDYEQYF. CDR3 DNA: TGTGCCAGCAGGGACAGGGACTACGAGCAGTACTTC.

This clone has only one observation. This sequence joins TRBV6-1 and TRBJ1-1; no firm D call. This CDR3 is 14 amino acids long. The V and J ends lost 2 bases and 6 bases respectively, with 13 bases between them. In germline, CDR1 is MNHNS, CDR2 SASEGT. The CDR3 is CASSESGWISEAFF. The CDR3 DNA reads TGTGCCAGCAGTGAATCGGGGTGGATCTCTGAAGCTTTCTTT.

Note on this clone: Other DNA sequences of this sample code for an identical CDR3. This rearrangement joins TRBV28 to TRBJ2-1; 7 bases fit TRBD2. V was pared by 3 bases and J by 0 bases, with 2 bases of the junction left unmatched. Germline V CDR1 and CDR2: MDHEN, SYDVKM. This CDR3 spans 15 amino acids. CDR3 sequence (DNA): TGTGCCAGCAGTTTGGGAGGGAGCTCCTACAATGAGCAGTTCTTC. Amino acids: CASSLGGSSYNEQFF.

The chain combines TRBV6-1 with TRBJ1-2; D is ambiguous. The CDR3 has 14 amino acids. Germline V gives CDR1 MNHNS, CDR2 SASEGT. With 5 bases removed from V and 6 bases from J, the gap between germline ends came to 16 bases. As DNA, the CDR3 is TGTGCCAGCAGTTCCCTGGGAGGAGGAGATGGCTACACCTTC. Protein sequence: CASSSLGGGDGYTF.

The chain couples TRBV19 to TRBJ1-5; unclear D gene. Trimming took off 0 bases at V and 9 bases at J, with 18 bases between the two ends. The CDR3 length is 16 residues. Germline V gene data show CDR1 as LNHDA and CDR2 as SQIVND (reference sequence). This chain's CDR3 is CASSIDPGRQITPQHF. The CDR3 DNA is TGTGCCAGTAGTATAGACCCGGGCCGCCAAATTACGCCCCAGCATTTT. Filled out from reference TRBV19 and TRBJ1-5, the complete variable domain reads DGGITQSPKYLFRKEGQNVTLSCEQNLNHDAMYWYRQDPGQGLRLIYYSQIVNDFQKGDIAEGYSVSREKKESFPLTVTSAQKNPTAFYLCASSIDPGRQITPQHFGDGTRLSIL.

The rearrangement joins TRBV7-2 to TRBJ2-7; perhaps TRBD1 as D (5 bases). Trimming removed 5 bases from V and 2 bases from J, with 16 bases in between. The CDR3 is 15 residues long. Germline V CDR1 and CDR2: SGHTA, FQGNSA. CDR3 sequence: CASSPRGNTAYEQYF. For the CDR3, the DNA is TGTGCCAGCAGCCCAAGGGGTAATACCGCCTACGAGCAGTACTTC.

The V gene is TRBV12-3 or TRBV12-4, the J gene TRBJ1-5; D uncertain. Trimming took off 6 bases at V and 3 bases at J, with 9 bases between the two ends. There are 13 residues in the CDR3. CDR3 in DNA: TGTGCCAGCAGCCCGGCGGTCAATCAGCCCCAGCATTTT. It yields the protein CASSPAVNQPQHF.

V usage is TRBV19 and J usage is TRBJ2-7; D might be TRBD1 (5 bases). V gave up 5 bases and J gave up 3 bases, with 17 bases separating them. This CDR3 has 15 amino acids. Germline assignment: CDR1 LNHDA and CDR2 SQIVND (reference sequence). CDR3 DNA sequence: TGTGCCAGTAGTCGCCCAGGGTCGAACCTCTACGAGCAGTACTTC. This gives the protein CASSRPGSNLYEQYF.

This chain connects TRBV7-2 to TRBJ1-2; 8 bases map to TRBD1. Trimming removed 1 base from V and 4 bases from J; junction bases left unmatched: 8. The CDR3 is made up of 16 amino acids. The germline gives CDR1 SGHTA, CDR2 FQGNSA. The CDR3 DNA is TGTGCCAGCAGCTTAGATGCCGGACAGGGCAGCTATGGCTACACCTTC. Translating gives CASSLDAGQGSYGYTF.

The V gene is TRBV5-4, the J gene TRBJ2-1; 10 positions agree with TRBD1. With V trimmed by 0 bases and J by 2 bases, 5 bases remained unmatched. The CDR3 is made up of 17 amino acids. Looked up from germline, CDR1 is SGHNT and CDR2 is YYREEE (reference sequence). CDR3 loop: CASSLGQGAGAYNEQFF. CDR3 coding DNA: TGTGCCAGCAGCTTGGGACAGGGGGCCGGCGCCTACAATGAGCAGTTCTTC.

The rearrangement joins TRBV5-1 to TRBJ1-6; D unresolved. The germline V and J ends were trimmed by 0 bases and 8 bases, with 15 bases remaining between them. The CDR3 has 16 residues. Germline V lookup: CDR1 SGHRS, CDR2 YFSETQ. CDR3 DNA sequence: TGCGCCAGCAGCTTGGACGCCCACGAGGCGTATTCACCCCTCCACTTT. Residues: CASSLDAHEAYSPLHF.

The chain employs TRBV6-5 and TRBJ1-1; D is uncertain. This CDR3 contains 14 residues. V shed 2 bases and J shed 6 bases, with 13 bases lying between them. Germline CDR1 reads MNHEY; CDR2 reads SVGAGI. The CDR3 sequence: CASSYTVGTAEAFF. The CDR3 DNA reads TGTGCCAGCAGTTACACAGTGGGTACTGCTGAAGCTTTCTTT.

On this clone itself: Distinct nucleotide sequences in the sample also encode this CDR3. V usage is TRBV7-2 and J usage is TRBJ1-6; the D gene is possibly TRBD1 (5 bases). V dropped 5 bases and J dropped 7 bases, with 12 bases sitting between them. The CDR3 has 14 amino acids. Germline CDR1 and CDR2: SGHTA and FQGNSA. CDR3: CASSPQGGNSPLHF. The CDR3 DNA follows: TGTGCCAGCAGCCCTCAGGGTGGGAATTCACCCCTCCACTTT.

The CDR3 sequence: CASFPSPRGNYGYTF. DNA for the CDR3: TGTGCCAGTTTCCCCTCCCCTAGGGGAAACTATGGCTACACCTTC. The rearrangement uses TRBV21-1 and TRBJ1-2; the table's TRBD1 call for D was not verified on the DNA. TRBV21-1 corresponds to a pseudogene. The CDR3 runs 15 residues.

This CDR3 reads CASSPGQGAWNTEAFF. As DNA, the CDR3 is TGTGCCAGCAGTCCGGGACAGGGGGCTTGGAACACTGAAGCTTTCTTT. The chain links TRBV6-4 to TRBJ1-1, with 12 positions matching TRBD1. V trimming: 5 bases; J trimming: 1 base; junction bases outside the gene matches: 5. CDR3 length equals 16 residues. Germline V CDR1 and CDR2: MRHNA, SNTAGT.

J is TRBJ1-1 and V is TRBV5-1, with a possible D match to TRBD1 (5 bases). Germline CDR1 and CDR2: SGHRS and YFSETQ. V was shortened by 6 bases and J by 0 bases, with 12 bases between the two germline ends. This CDR3 comprises 14 residues. The CDR3 DNA is TGCGCCAGCACGCCCACGACAGTGAACACTGAAGCTTTCTTT. Protein: CASTPTTVNTEAFF. The variable domain in full, completed from reference TRBV5-1 and TRBJ1-1, reads KAGVTQTPRYLIKTRGQQVTLSCSPISGHRSVSWYQQTPGQGLQFLFEYFSETQRNKGNFPGRFSGRQFSNSRSEMNVSTLELGDSALYLCASTPTTVNTEAFFGQGTRLTVV.

Here the CDR3 reads CASSFQTDTYEQYF. CDR3 nucleotide sequence: TGCGCCAGCAGCTTTCAGACAGACACCTACGAGCAGTACTTC. V is TRBV5-1 and J is TRBJ2-7; D is possibly TRBD1 (5 bases). CDR3 length equals 14 residues. V dropped 2 bases and J dropped 2 bases, with 11 bases sitting between them. Germline V gene data show CDR1 as SGHRS and CDR2 as YFSETQ.

The rearrangement links TRBV29-1 to TRBJ2-7, with D uncertain. Germline assignment: CDR1 SQVTM and CDR2 ANQGSEA. V lost 4 bases, J lost 2 bases, and 3 bases lay in between. The CDR3 is 10 residues long. CDR3 amino acids: CSVGTYEQYF. The CDR3, as DNA: TGCAGCGTTGGCACCTACGAGCAGTACTTC.